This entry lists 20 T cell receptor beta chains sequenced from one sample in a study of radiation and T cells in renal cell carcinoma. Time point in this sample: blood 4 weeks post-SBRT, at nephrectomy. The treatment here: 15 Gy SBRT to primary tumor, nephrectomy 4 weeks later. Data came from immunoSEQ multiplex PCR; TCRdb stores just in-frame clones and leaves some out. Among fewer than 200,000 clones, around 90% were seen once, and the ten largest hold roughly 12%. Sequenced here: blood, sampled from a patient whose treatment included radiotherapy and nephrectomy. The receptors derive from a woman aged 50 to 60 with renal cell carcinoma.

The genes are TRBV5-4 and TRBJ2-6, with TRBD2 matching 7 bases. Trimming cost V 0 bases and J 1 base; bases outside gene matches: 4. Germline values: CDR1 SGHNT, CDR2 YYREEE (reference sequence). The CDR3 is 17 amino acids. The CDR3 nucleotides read TGTGCCAGCAGCTTGGCCGGGGGGAGGTCTGGGGCCAACGTCCTGACTTTC. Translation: CASSLAGGRSGANVLTF. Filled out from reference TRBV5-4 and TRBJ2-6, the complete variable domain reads ETGVTQSPTHLIKTRGQQVTLRCSSQSGHNTVSWYQQALGQGPQFIFQYYREEENGRGNFPPRFSGLQFPNYSSELNVNALELDDSALYLCASSLAGGRSGANVLTFGAGSRLTVL.

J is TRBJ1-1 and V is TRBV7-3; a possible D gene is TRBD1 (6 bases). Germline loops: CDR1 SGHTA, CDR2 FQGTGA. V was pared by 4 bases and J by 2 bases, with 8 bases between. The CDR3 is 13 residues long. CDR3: CASSWGANTEAFF. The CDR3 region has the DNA TGTGCCAGCAGCTGGGGGGCCAACACTGAAGCTTTCTTT.

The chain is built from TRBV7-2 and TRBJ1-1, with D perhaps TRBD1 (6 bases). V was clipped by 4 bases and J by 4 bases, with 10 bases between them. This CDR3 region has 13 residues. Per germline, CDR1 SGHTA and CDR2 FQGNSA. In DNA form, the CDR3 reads TGTGCCAGCAGCTCTCAGGGGCGCACTGAAGCTTTCTTT. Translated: CASSSQGRTEAFF.

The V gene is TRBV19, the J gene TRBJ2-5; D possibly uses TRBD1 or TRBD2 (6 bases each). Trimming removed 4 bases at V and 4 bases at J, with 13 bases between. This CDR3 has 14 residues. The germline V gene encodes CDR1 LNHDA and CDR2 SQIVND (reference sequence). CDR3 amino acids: CASSTPGGPETQYF. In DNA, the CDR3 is TGTGCCAGTAGTACCCCTGGGGGGCCAGAGACCCAGTACTTC.

CDR3 sequence reads: CASSLEGGTNSPLHF. CDR3 nucleotide sequence: TGCGCCAGCAGCTTGGAGGGGGGGACAAATTCACCCCTCCACTTT. This rearrangement joins TRBV5-1 to TRBJ1-6; D possibly corresponds to TRBD1 (6 bases). There are 15 residues in the CDR3. Trimming shortened V by 0 bases and J by 7 bases, and 11 bases separated the two germline ends. Germline CDR1 SGHRS, CDR2 YFSETQ.

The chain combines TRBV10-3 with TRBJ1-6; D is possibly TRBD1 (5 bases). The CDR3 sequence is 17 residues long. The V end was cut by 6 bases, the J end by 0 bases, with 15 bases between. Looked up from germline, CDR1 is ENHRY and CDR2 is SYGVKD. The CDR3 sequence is CAIRGTAEGSYNSPLHF. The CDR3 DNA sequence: TGTGCCATCAGGGGGACGGCTGAAGGCTCCTATAATTCACCCCTCCACTTT.

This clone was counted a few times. The CDR3 nucleotides read TGTGCCAGTAGCATCCGAGGGGGTGAGCAGTTCTTC. Amino acids: CASSIRGGEQFF. The chain couples TRBV19 to TRBJ2-1, with D possibly TRBD1 on 6 matching bases. CDR1 is LNHDA, CDR2 SQIVND, per germline (reference sequence). Trimming left V 6 bases short and J 9 bases short, with 12 bases between. The CDR3 totals 12 residues.

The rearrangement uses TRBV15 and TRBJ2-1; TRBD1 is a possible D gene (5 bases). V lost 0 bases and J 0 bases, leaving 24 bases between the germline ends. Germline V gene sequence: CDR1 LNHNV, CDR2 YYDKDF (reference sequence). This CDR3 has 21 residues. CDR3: CATSRDHHPPSRGSSYNEQFF. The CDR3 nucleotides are TGTGCCACCAGCAGAGACCACCACCCCCCCTCTAGGGGCAGCTCCTACAATGAGCAGTTCTTC. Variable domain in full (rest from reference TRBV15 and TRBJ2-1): DAMVIQNPRYQVTQFGKPVTLSCSQTLNHNVMYWYQQKSSQAPKLLFHYYDKDFNNEADTPDNFQSRRPNTSFCFLDIRSPGLGDTAMYLCATSRDHHPPSRGSSYNEQFFGPGTRLTVL.

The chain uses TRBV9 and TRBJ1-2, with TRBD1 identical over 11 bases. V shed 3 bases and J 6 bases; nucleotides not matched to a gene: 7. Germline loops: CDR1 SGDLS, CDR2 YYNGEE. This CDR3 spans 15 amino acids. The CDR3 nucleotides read TGTGCCAGCAGCGGCCGGGACAGGGGGTACGATGGCTACACCTTC. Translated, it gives CASSGRDRGYDGYTF.

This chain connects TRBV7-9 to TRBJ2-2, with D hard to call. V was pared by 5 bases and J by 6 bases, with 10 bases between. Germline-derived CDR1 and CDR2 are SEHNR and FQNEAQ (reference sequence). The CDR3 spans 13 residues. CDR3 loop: CASSPHGAGELFF. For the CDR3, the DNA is TGTGCCAGCAGCCCTCATGGGGCCGGGGAGCTGTTTTTT.

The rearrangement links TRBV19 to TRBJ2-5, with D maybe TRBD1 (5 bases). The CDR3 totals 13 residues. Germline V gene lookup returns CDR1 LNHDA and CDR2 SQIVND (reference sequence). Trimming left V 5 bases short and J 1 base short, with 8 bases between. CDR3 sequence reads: CASSWGGQETQYF. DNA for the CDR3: TGTGCCAGTAGTTGGGGCGGCCAAGAGACCCAGTACTTC.

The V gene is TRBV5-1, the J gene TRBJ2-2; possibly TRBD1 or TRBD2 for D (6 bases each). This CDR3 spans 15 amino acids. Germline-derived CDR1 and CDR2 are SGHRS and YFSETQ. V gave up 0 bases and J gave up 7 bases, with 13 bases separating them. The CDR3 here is CASSLVGGRFGELFF. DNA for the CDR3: TGCGCCAGCAGCTTGGTTGGGGGGCGCTTCGGGGAGCTGTTTTTT.

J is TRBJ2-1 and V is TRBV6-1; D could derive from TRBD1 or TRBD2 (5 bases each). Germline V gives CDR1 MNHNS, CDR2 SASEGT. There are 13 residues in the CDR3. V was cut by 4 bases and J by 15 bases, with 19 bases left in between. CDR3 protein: CASSATAGTRGFF. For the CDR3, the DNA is TGTGCCAGCAGTGCGACGGCCGGGACGAGAGGGTTCTTC.

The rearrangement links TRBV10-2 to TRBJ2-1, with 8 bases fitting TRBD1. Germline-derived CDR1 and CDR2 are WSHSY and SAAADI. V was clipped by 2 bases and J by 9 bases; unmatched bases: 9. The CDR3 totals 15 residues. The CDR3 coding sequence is TGCGCCAGCAGTGAGCCACAGGGGGGACGACTTGAGCAGTTCTTC. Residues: CASSEPQGGRLEQFF.

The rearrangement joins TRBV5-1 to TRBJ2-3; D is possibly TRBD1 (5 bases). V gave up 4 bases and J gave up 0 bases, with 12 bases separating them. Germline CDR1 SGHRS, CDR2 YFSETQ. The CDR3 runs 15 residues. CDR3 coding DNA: TGCGCCAGCAGCGTCAGACAGCCTAGCACAGATACGCAGTATTTT. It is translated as CASSVRQPSTDTQYF.

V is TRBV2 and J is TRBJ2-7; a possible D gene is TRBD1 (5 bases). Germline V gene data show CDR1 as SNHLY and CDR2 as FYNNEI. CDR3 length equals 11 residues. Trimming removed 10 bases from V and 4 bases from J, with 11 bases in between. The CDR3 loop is CATTGTYEQYF. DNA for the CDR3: TGTGCCACAACAGGCACTTACGAGCAGTACTTC.

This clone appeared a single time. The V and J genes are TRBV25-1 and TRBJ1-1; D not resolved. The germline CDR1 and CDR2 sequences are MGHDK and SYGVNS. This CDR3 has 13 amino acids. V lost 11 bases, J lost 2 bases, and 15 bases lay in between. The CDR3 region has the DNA TGTGCCGCCAGCAAAAGGGAAAACACTGAAGCTTTCTTT. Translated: CAASKRENTEAFF.

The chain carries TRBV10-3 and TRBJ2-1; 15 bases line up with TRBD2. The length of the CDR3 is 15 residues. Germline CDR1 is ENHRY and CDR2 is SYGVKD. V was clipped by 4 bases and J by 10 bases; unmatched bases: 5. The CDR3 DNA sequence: TGTGCCATCAGTGGGACTAGCGGGGGGGCCGGAGAGCAGTTCTTC. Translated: CAISGTSGGAGEQFF.

The CDR3 DNA sequence: TGTGCCAGCAGTCCCCCCAATAGGAAACTGTTTTTT. It specifies CASSPPNRKLFF. V usage is TRBV28 and J usage is TRBJ1-4; D is undetermined. The CDR3 totals 12 residues. In germline, CDR1 is MDHEN, CDR2 SYDVKM. V shed 5 bases and J shed 11 bases, with 12 bases lying between them.

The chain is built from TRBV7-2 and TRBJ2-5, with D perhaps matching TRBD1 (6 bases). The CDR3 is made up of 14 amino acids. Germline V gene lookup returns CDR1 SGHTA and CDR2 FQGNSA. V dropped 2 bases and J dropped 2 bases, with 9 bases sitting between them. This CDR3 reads CASSLSQGQETQYF. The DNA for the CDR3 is TGTGCCAGCAGCTTATCGCAGGGGCAAGAGACCCAGTACTTC.